This TCR beta chain was retrieved from a study of blood T cell repertoires in COVID-19. Here immunoSEQ multiplex PCR was the method, and the copy in TCRdb shows in-frame clones only, minus some. The sample contains around 290,000 clones, 90% to 95% of which appear only once. Sequencing was carried out using peripheral blood. This TCR came from a woman between 25 and 40 years old with COVID-19, enrolled during active disease.

The CDR3, as DNA: TGTGCCAGTAGTATCCAACAGGGGAACTATGGCTACACCTTC. The encoded protein is CASSIQQGNYGYTF. The chain has TRBV19 and TRBJ1-2; 7 nucleotides match TRBD1. Looked up from germline, CDR1 is LNHDA and CDR2 is SQIVND (reference sequence). This CDR3 contains 14 residues. V dropped 3 bases and J dropped 2; count of bases not matched to a gene: 3.